One sample yielded the 10 T cell receptor beta chains listed below, sequenced in a study of OX40 agonist ivuxolimab in advanced cancers. Libraries were prepared by immunoSEQ multiplex PCR; TCRdb keeps only in-frame clonotypes and omits some of them. The sample carries approximately 100,000 clones, about 90% recorded once. The sequenced sample was CD4+ or CD8+ T cells sorted from blood, obtained in a trial of the OX40 agonist ivuxolimab. The origin of the receptors is an adult with an advanced solid tumor such as melanoma, head and neck, liver or kidney cancer.

This clone was counted a single time. This sequence joins TRBV5-8 and TRBJ2-1; TRBD2 agrees at 7 bases. Germline V gene sequence: CDR1 SGHTS, CDR2 YDEGEE. Trimming at V came to 5 bases and at J to 5 bases, leaving 7 bases not matched to a gene. This CDR3 spans 14 amino acids. CDR3 coding DNA: TGTGCCAGCAGGCCCTGGGGGGGGGACAATGAGCAGTTCTTC. This encodes CASRPWGGDNEQFF.

The chain uses TRBV9 and TRBJ1-3, with D possibly TRBD1 on 5 matching bases. The CDR3 is made up of 15 amino acids. The ends were cut back, 0 bases at V and 3 bases at J, with 10 bases in the middle. CDR1 SGDLS and CDR2 YYNGEE come from the germline V gene. CDR3: CASSVADGGGNTIYF. For the CDR3, the DNA is TGTGCCAGCAGCGTAGCGGACGGGGGTGGAAACACCATATATTTT.

The V call is TRBV4-3, the J call TRBJ2-6; weak D call: TRBD1 (5 bases). This CDR3 is 17 amino acids long. Germline V CDR1 and CDR2: LGHNA, YSLEER. Trimming removed 0 bases at V and 2 bases at J, with 11 bases between. The CDR3 sequence is CASSQEKGSTGANVLTF. The CDR3 DNA sequence: TGCGCCAGCAGCCAAGAAAAGGGGTCGACTGGGGCCAACGTCCTGACTTTC.

The CDR3 reads CASSLAGTPADEQYF. The CDR3 nucleotides read TGTGCCAGCAGCTTGGCCGGGACCCCAGCGGACGAGCAGTACTTC. The gene calls are TRBV5-8 and TRBJ2-7; D may match TRBD1 or TRBD2 (5 bases each). V gave up 0 bases and J gave up 5 bases, with 15 bases separating them. CDR1 and CDR2 (germline): SGHTS, YDEGEE. This CDR3 has 15 amino acids.

The chain employs TRBV19 and TRBJ1-5, with 8 bases aligning to TRBD1. Germline values: CDR1 LNHDA, CDR2 SQIVND (reference sequence). With V trimmed by 6 bases and J by 4 bases, 8 bases remained unmatched. The CDR3 runs 15 residues. CDR3 nucleotides: TGTGCCAGTAGCCTGACAGGGGATAGAAATCAGCCCCAGCATTTT. This codes for CASSLTGDRNQPQHF.

The rearrangement uses TRBV6-5 and TRBJ2-5; 11 bases are shared with TRBD2. The V gene's germline CDR1 is MNHEY and CDR2 SVGAGI. The J segment lost 4 bases and the V segment lost 2 bases, leaving 6 bases of the junction unmatched. The CDR3 consists of 16 residues. CDR3 coding DNA: TGTGCCAGCAGTTACAGGGGACTAGCGGATACAGAGACCCAGTACTTC. Protein sequence: CASSYRGLADTETQYF.

This chain links TRBV4-2 with TRBJ2-7, with D hard to call. The CDR3 loop spans 11 amino acids. The V end lost 0 bases, the J end lost 12 bases, and 9 bases lay between the germline ends. From germline, CDR1 is LGHNA and CDR2 YNFKEQ. The CDR3 DNA is TGTGCCAGCAGCCAAGAGACCCACTGGTACGTC. Amino acids: CASSQETHWYV.

The V gene is TRBV6-6, the J gene TRBJ2-7; 7 positions match TRBD1. CDR1 is MNHNY, CDR2 SVGAGI, per germline (reference sequence). The CDR3 consists of 15 residues. The V segment lost 0 bases and the J segment 2 bases; nucleotides outside the gene matches: 4. The CDR3 reads CASSYSTQGAYEQYF. The CDR3, as DNA: TGTGCCAGCAGTTACTCGACCCAGGGGGCCTACGAGCAGTACTTC.

This clone has more than one count but fewer than ten. The chain links TRBV28 to TRBJ1-1, with 10 bases matching TRBD1. V shed 10 bases and J 3 bases; nucleotides not matched to a gene: 8. Germline CDR1 and CDR2: MDHEN and SYDVKM. The CDR3 sequence is 14 residues long. The CDR3 region has the DNA TGTGCCACCTTCCCGACAGGGGGCCACACTGAAGCTTTCTTT. This gives the protein CATFPTGGHTEAFF.

This clone was observed once. The chain carries TRBV23-1 and TRBJ2-1, with D possibly TRBD1 on 6 matching bases. TRBV23-1 qualifies as an ORF whose function is uncertain. CDR3 length: 17 amino acids. V was clipped by 0 bases and J by 0 bases, with 12 bases between them. DNA of the CDR3: TGCGCCAGCAGTCAATCGTTAGACAGGAGCTCCTACAATGAGCAGTTCTTC. Its protein is CASSQSLDRSSYNEQFF.